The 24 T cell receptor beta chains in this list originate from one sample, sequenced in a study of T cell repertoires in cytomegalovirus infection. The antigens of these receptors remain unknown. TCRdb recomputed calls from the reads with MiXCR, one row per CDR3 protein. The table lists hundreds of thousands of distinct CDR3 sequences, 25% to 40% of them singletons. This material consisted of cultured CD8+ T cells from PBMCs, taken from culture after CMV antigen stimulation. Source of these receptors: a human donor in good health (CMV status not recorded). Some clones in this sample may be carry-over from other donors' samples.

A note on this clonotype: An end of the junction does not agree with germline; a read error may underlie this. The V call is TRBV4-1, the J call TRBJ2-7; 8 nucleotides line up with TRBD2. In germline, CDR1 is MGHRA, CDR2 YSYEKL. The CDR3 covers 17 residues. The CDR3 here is CASSQEGGLAGDYEQYF. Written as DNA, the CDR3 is TGTGCCAGCAGCCAAGAGGGAGGGCTAGCGGGCGACTACGAGCAGTACTTC.

CDR3 DNA sequence: TGCAGTGCCACTTCCACAGGGGGCATCTATGGCTACACCTTC. It specifies CSATSTGGIYGYTF. This rearrangement joins TRBV20-1 to TRBJ1-2, with TRBD1 matching 9 bases. CDR1 DFQATT and CDR2 SNEGSKA come from the germline V gene (reference sequence). The CDR3 is 14 residues long. With 6 bases clipped from V and 4 bases from J, the junction kept 9 bases outside the gene matches.

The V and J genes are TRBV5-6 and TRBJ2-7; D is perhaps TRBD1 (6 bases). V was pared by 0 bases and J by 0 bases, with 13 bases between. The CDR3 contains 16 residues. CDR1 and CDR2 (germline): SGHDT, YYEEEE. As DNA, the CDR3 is TGTGCCAGCAGCTTGGGAATTTGGGACAACTCCTACGAGCAGTACTTC. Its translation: CASSLGIWDNSYEQYF.

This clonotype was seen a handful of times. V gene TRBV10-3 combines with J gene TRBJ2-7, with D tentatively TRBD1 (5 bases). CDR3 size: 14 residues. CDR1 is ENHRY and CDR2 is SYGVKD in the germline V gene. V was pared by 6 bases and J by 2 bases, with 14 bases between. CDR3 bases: TGTGCCATCAGCAACGACAGCCGTACCTACGAGCAGTACGTC. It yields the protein CAISNDSRTYEQYV.

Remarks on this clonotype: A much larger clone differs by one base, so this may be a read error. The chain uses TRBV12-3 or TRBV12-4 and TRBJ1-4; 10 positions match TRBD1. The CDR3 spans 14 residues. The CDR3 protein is CVSSGTGAYEKLFF. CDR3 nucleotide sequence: TGTGTCAGCAGCGGGACAGGGGCATATGAAAAACTGTTTTTT.

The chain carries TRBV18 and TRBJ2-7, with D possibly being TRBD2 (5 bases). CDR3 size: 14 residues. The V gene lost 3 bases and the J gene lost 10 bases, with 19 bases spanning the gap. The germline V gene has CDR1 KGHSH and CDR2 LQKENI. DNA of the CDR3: TGTGCCAGCTCACCCACGGGAACAATATTGGGTCAGTACGTC. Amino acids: CASSPTGTILGQYV.

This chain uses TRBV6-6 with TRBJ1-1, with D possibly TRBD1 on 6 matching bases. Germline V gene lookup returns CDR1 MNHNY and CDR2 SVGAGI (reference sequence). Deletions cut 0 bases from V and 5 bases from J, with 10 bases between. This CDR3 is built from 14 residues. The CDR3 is CASSYSSTGTEAFF. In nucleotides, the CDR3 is TGTGCCAGCAGTTACTCGAGTACAGGGACTGAAGCTTTCTTT.

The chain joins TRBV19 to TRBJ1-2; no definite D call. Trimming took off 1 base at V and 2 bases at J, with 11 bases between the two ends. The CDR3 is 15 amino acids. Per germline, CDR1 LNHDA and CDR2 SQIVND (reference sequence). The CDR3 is CASSIGAGRNYGYTF. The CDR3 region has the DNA TGTGCCAGTAGTATAGGTGCAGGACGCAACTATGGCTACACCTTC.

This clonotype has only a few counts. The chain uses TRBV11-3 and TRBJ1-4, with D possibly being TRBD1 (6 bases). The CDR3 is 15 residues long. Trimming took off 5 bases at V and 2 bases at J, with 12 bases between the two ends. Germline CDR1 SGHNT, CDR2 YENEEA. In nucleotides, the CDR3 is TGTGCCAGCAGCGTACAGGGTCTCACTAATGAAAAACTGTTTTTT. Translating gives CASSVQGLTNEKLFF.

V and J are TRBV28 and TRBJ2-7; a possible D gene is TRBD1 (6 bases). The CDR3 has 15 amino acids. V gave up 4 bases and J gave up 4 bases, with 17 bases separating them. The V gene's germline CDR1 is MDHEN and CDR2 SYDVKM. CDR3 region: CASSSPAGTLYEQYV. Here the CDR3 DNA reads TGTGCCAGCAGTTCTCCCGCCGGGACACTTTACGAGCAGTACGTC.

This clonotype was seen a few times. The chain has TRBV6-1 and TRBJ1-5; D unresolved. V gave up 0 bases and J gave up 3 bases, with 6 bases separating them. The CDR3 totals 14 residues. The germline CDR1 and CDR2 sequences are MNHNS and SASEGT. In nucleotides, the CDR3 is TGTGCCAGCAGTGAAGCCGACCCCAATCAGCCCCAGCATTTT. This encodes CASSEADPNQPQHF.

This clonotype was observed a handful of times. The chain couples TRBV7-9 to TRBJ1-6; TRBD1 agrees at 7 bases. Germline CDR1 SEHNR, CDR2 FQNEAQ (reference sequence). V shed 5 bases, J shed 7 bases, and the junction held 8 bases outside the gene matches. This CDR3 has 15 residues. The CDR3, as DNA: TGTGCCAGCAGCAACCGGGACAGTCGAAATTCACCCCTCCACTTT. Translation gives CASSNRDSRNSPLHF.

The chain's CDR3 is CSAGGLAGGMTDTQYF. As DNA, the CDR3 is TGCAGTGCTGGGGGTCTAGCGGGGGGTATGACAGATACGCAGTATTTT. The genes are TRBV20-1 and TRBJ2-3; 11 bases match TRBD2. CDR1 DFQATT and CDR2 SNEGSKA come from the germline V gene (reference sequence). The CDR3 sequence is 16 residues long. The V segment lost 5 bases and the J segment 3 bases; nucleotides outside the gene matches: 10.

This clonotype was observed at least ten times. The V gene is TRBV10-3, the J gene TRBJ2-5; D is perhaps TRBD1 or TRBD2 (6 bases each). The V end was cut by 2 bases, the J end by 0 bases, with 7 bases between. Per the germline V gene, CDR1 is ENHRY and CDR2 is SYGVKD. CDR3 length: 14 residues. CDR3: CAISERGDQETQYF. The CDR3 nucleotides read TGTGCCATCAGTGAGAGGGGGGACCAAGAGACCCAGTACTTC.

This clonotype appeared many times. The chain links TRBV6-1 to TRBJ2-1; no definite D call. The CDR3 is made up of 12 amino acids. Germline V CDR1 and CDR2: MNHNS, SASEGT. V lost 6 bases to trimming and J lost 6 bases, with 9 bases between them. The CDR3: CASSETRNEQFF. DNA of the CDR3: TGTGCCAGCAGCGAGACACGCAATGAGCAGTTCTTC.

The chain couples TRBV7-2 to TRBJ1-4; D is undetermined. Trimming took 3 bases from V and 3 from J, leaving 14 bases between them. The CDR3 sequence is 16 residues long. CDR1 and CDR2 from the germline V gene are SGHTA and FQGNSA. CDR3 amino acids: CASSLTHWGSNEKLFF. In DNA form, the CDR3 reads TGTGCCAGCAGCTTGACGCATTGGGGATCTAATGAAAAACTGTTTTTT. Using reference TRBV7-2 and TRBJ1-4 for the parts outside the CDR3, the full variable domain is GAGVSQSPSNKVTEKGKDVELRCDPISGHTALYWYRQSLGQGLEFLIYFQGNSAPDKSGLPSDRFSAERTGGSVSTLTIQRTQQEDSAVYLCASSLTHWGSNEKLFFGSGTQLSVL.

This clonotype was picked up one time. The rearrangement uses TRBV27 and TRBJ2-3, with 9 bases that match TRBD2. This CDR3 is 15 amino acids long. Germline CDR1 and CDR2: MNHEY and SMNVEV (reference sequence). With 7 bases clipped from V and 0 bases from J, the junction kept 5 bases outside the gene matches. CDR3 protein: CASNRAGGSTDTQYF. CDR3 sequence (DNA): TGTGCCAGCAATCGAGCGGGGGGTAGCACAGATACGCAGTATTTT.

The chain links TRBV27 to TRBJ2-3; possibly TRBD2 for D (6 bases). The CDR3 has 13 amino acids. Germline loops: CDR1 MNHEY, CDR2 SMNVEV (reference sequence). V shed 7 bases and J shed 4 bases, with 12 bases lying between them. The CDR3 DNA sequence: TGTGCCAGCACTGGAGGGGTTTCAGATACGCAGTATTTT. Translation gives CASTGGVSDTQYF.

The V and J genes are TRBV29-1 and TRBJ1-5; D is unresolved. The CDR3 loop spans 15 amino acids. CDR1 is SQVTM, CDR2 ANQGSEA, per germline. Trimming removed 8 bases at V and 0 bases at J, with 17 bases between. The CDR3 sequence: CSSCGGLGSNQPQHF. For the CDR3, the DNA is TGCAGCTCATGTGGAGGGCTAGGTAGCAATCAGCCCCAGCATTTT.

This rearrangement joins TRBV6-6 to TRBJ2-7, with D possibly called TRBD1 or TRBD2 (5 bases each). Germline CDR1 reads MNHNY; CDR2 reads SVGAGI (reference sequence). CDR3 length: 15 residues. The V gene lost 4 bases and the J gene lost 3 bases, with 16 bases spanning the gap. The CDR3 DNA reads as TGTGCCAGCAGTTTTCGGGACCCAGCACGCTACGAGCAGTACGTC. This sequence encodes CASSFRDPARYEQYV.

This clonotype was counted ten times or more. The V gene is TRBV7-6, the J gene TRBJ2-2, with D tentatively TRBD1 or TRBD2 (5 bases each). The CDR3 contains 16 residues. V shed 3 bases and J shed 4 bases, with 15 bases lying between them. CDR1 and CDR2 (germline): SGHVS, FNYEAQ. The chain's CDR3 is CASSFGGPSRTGELFF. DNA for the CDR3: TGTGCCAGCAGCTTTGGGGGTCCTTCGCGCACCGGGGAGCTGTTTTTT.

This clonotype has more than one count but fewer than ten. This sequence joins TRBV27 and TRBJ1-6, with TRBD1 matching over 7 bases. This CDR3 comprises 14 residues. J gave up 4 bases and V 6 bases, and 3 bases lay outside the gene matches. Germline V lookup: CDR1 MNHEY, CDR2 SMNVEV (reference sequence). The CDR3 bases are TGTGCCAGCAGCAAGGGACAGTATAATTCACCCCTCCACTTT. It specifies CASSKGQYNSPLHF.

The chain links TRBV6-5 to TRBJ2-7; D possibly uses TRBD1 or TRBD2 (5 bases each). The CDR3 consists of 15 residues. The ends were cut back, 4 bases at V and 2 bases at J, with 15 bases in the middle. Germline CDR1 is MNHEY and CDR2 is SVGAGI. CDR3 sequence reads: CASSWGPPHTYEQYF. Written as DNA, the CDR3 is TGTGCCAGCAGTTGGGGACCGCCGCATACCTACGAGCAGTACTTC.

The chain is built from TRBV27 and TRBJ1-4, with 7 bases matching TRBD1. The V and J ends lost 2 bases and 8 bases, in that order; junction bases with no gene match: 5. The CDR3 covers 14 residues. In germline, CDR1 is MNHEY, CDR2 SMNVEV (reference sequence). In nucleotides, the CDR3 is TGTGCCAGCAGTTTAAACAGGGGAGGCGAAAAACTGTTTTTT. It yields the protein CASSLNRGGEKLFF.